These 25 T cell receptor beta chains came from one sample sequenced in a study of OX40 agonist ivuxolimab in advanced cancers. Using immunoSEQ multiplex PCR, the repertoire was profiled, and TCRdb retains in-frame clones only, with some absent. The sample shows over 150,000 clones, roughly 92% of them seen only once. Sequences were derived from CD4+ or CD8+ T cells sorted from blood, sampled in a trial of the OX40 agonist ivuxolimab. These receptor sequences come from an adult with an advanced solid tumor such as melanoma, head and neck, liver or kidney cancer.

The rearrangement uses TRBV11-3 and TRBJ2-6; 7 bases fit TRBD1. Trimming removed 5 bases from V and 2 bases from J; junction bases left unmatched: 3. Germline V gene data show CDR1 as SGHNT and CDR2 as YENEEA. The CDR3 loop spans 15 amino acids. The CDR3 DNA reads as TGTGCCAGCAGCCCAGGGGGAACTGGGGCCAACGTCCTGACTTTC. This encodes CASSPGGTGANVLTF.

This chain joins TRBV7-8 and TRBJ2-7; D not resolved. Per the germline V gene, CDR1 is SGHVS and CDR2 is FQNEAQ. The CDR3 contains 12 residues. V was cut by 5 bases and J by 5 bases, with 10 bases left in between. The CDR3 protein is CASSRPGHEQYF. DNA for the CDR3: TGTGCCAGCAGCCGTCCGGGCCACGAGCAGTACTTC.

This chain links TRBV25-1 with TRBJ2-5; no definite D call. Per the germline V gene, CDR1 is MGHDK and CDR2 is SYGVNS. V was shortened by 3 bases and J by 2 bases, with 13 bases between the two germline ends. CDR3 length: 15 amino acids. CDR3 nucleotides: TGTGCCAGCAGTGATTTGGGCCGCCGTCAAGAGACCCAGTACTTC. It yields the protein CASSDLGRRQETQYF.

This clone has only one observation. V usage is TRBV9 and J usage is TRBJ2-1; 11 positions agree with TRBD2. The CDR3 covers 16 residues. Trimming at V came to 1 base and at J to 4 bases, leaving 4 bases not matched to a gene. Germline V CDR1 and CDR2: SGDLS, YYNGEE. In DNA, the CDR3 is TGTGCCAGCAGCGTATCCGGGACTAGCGGATACAATGAGCAGTTCTTC. Translated, it gives CASSVSGTSGYNEQFF.

The chain uses TRBV7-2 and TRBJ2-1; TRBD2 matches 7 bases. After removal of 3 bases from V and 7 bases from J, the junction contained 6 bases not matched to a gene. This CDR3 is built from 14 residues. Germline V CDR1 and CDR2: SGHTA, FQGNSA. CDR3 amino acids: CASSFVAGSNEQFF. The CDR3 DNA is TGTGCCAGCAGCTTCGTAGCGGGCTCAAATGAGCAGTTCTTC.

This clone is a singleton in its sample. The chain has TRBV5-5 and TRBJ1-1; D call uncertain. Trimming took off 4 bases at V and 1 base at J, with 8 bases between the two ends. Germline V gene sequence: CDR1 SGHKS, CDR2 YYEKEE (reference sequence). The CDR3 runs to 13 residues. CDR3 region: CASSPGPNTEAFF. The CDR3 DNA is TGTGCCAGCAGCCCTGGGCCGAACACTGAAGCTTTCTTT.

The rearrangement links TRBV4-1 to TRBJ1-2, with D tentatively TRBD1 (6 bases). V lost 1 base and J lost 8, with 20 bases in between. In germline, CDR1 is MGHRA, CDR2 YSYEKL. The CDR3 spans 16 residues. The CDR3 DNA is TGCGCCAGCAGCCAAGGATGGGCCAGGGGAGGATTGGGCTACACCTTC. Protein product: CASSQGWARGGLGYTF.

The gene calls are TRBV6-4 and TRBJ1-4; D gene uncertain. The germline V and J ends were trimmed by 11 bases and 0 bases, with 13 bases remaining between them. The germline CDR1 and CDR2 sequences are MRHNA and SNTAGT. This CDR3 is built from 14 residues. For the CDR3, the DNA is TGTGCCCCCGGCCCGAGGACAACTAATGAAAAACTGTTTTTT. Amino acids: CAPGPRTTNEKLFF.

V usage is TRBV5-1 and J usage is TRBJ1-3; 7 nucleotides match TRBD1. The ends lost 4 bases at V and 2 bases at J; junction bases unmatched: 9. CDR1 and CDR2 from the germline V gene are SGHRS and YFSETQ. The CDR3 extends over 16 amino acids. CDR3 sequence: CASSQQGTMTGNTIYF. The CDR3 coding sequence is TGCGCCAGCAGCCAACAGGGGACAATGACTGGAAACACCATATATTTT.

A single count supports this clone. The V and J genes are TRBV7-2 and TRBJ2-1, with 7 bases that match TRBD2. V shed 3 bases, J shed 9 bases, and the junction held 11 bases outside the gene matches. The CDR3 covers 15 residues. CDR1 is SGHTA, CDR2 FQGNSA, per germline. The CDR3 here is CASSLTSKFNTEQFF. DNA for the CDR3: TGTGCCAGCAGCTTGACTAGCAAGTTCAACACTGAGCAGTTCTTC.

The chain links TRBV5-4 to TRBJ2-3; D is unresolved. Germline V lookup: CDR1 SGHNT, CDR2 YYREEE (reference sequence). With 1 base removed from V and 0 bases from J, the gap between germline ends came to 15 bases. This CDR3 contains 17 residues. CDR3 sequence (DNA): TGTGCCAGCAGCTTGAGTCAAGGAACCTCCAGCACAGATACGCAGTATTTT. Translation: CASSLSQGTSSTDTQYF. Variable domain in full (rest from reference TRBV5-4 and TRBJ2-3): ETGVTQSPTHLIKTRGQQVTLRCSSQSGHNTVSWYQQALGQGPQFIFQYYREEENGRGNFPPRFSGLQFPNYSSELNVNALELDDSALYLCASSLSQGTSSTDTQYFGPGTRLTVL.

The chain employs TRBV4-1 and TRBJ2-7, with 8 bases aligning to TRBD2. Trimming cost V 1 base and J 4 bases; bases outside gene matches: 9. The CDR3 consists of 16 residues. Germline V lookup: CDR1 MGHRA, CDR2 YSYEKL. The CDR3 protein is CASSQVSAGGGYEQYF. The CDR3 region has the DNA TGCGCCAGCAGCCAAGTTAGTGCGGGAGGAGGTTACGAGCAGTACTTC.

J is TRBJ2-1 and V is TRBV6-5; D is ambiguous. CDR3 size: 15 residues. Germline V gives CDR1 MNHEY, CDR2 SVGAGI. Trimming took 0 bases from V and 7 from J, leaving 13 bases between them. The CDR3 DNA is TGTGCCAGCAGTTACTCACTAACTGTGTCAAATGAGCAGTTCTTC. Translating gives CASSYSLTVSNEQFF.

This sequence joins TRBV18 and TRBJ2-7, with TRBD1 matching 12 bases. J gave up 4 bases and V 6 bases, and 7 bases lay outside the gene matches. The CDR3 runs to 15 residues. Germline lookup yields CDR1 KGHSH and CDR2 LQKENI. CDR3 region: CASSGTGGGTYEQYF. CDR3 nucleotide sequence: TGTGCCAGCTCCGGGACAGGGGGCGGCACGTACGAGCAGTACTTC. The entire variable domain, with the rest obtained from reference TRBV18 and TRBJ2-7, is as follows: NAGVMQNPRHLVRRRGQEARLRCSPMKGHSHVYWYRQLPEEGLKFMVYLQKENIIDESGMPKERFSAEFPKEGPSILRIQQVVRGDSAAYFCASSGTGGGTYEQYFGPGTRLTVT.

The chain uses TRBV5-1 and TRBJ2-6, with D possibly TRBD2 on 5 matching bases. This CDR3 region has 16 residues. Germline V gene sequence: CDR1 SGHRS, CDR2 YFSETQ. The germline V and J ends were trimmed by 0 bases and 0 bases, with 7 bases remaining between them. The CDR3 loop reads CASSLVRGSGANVLTF. CDR3 DNA sequence: TGCGCCAGCAGCTTGGTTCGGGGCTCTGGGGCCAACGTCCTGACTTTC.

J is TRBJ1-1 and V is TRBV11-2; 8 bases map to TRBD1. From germline, CDR1 is SGHAT and CDR2 FQNNGV. J lost 4 bases, V lost 4 bases, and 5 bases had no gene match. CDR3 size: 14 residues. The CDR3 sequence: CASSSTGVVTEAFF. The DNA for the CDR3 is TGTGCCAGCAGCTCGACAGGGGTTGTCACTGAAGCTTTCTTT.

The rearrangement links TRBV7-3 to TRBJ2-5; D gene unclear. CDR3 size: 12 residues. V lost 2 bases, J lost 5 bases, and 6 bases lay in between. In germline, CDR1 is SGHTA, CDR2 FQGTGA. The CDR3 is CASSLVGETQYF. In DNA, the CDR3 is TGTGCCAGCAGCTTAGTCGGGGAGACCCAGTACTTC.

The table lists this clone with a few counts. The J gene is TRBJ2-2, the V gene TRBV7-6; D is uncertain. CDR3 length: 14 residues. CDR1 and CDR2 from the germline V gene are SGHVS and FNYEAQ. Trimming pared 6 bases from V and 9 bases from J, leaving 17 bases between. The chain's CDR3 is CASRDRYRDRELFF. The CDR3 DNA reads as TGTGCCAGCAGGGATAGGTACCGAGACCGGGAGCTGTTTTTT. Looking up the rest from reference TRBV7-6 and TRBJ2-2 gives the full variable domain: GAGVSQSPRYKVTKRGQDVALRCDPISGHVSLYWYRQALGQGPEFLTYFNYEAQQDKSGLPNDRFSAERPEGSISTLTIQRTEQRDSAMYRCASRDRYRDRELFFGEGSRLTVL.

V gene TRBV10-1 combines with J gene TRBJ2-3; weak D call: TRBD1 (6 bases). The germline V gene encodes CDR1 WNHNN and CDR2 SYGVQD (reference sequence). V dropped 1 base and J dropped 4 bases, with 15 bases sitting between them. The CDR3 is 16 amino acids. The CDR3 spells CASSEFGQGSADTQYF. The CDR3 bases are TGCGCCAGCAGTGAGTTTGGGCAGGGGAGCGCAGATACGCAGTATTTT.

The V call is TRBV5-1, the J call TRBJ2-5; TRBD1 agrees at 8 bases. The V gene's germline CDR1 is SGHRS and CDR2 YFSETQ. Trimming removed 0 bases from V and 1 base from J; junction bases left unmatched: 8. This CDR3 region has 17 residues. The CDR3 is CASSLEAGGGPQETQYF. CDR3 nucleotides: TGCGCCAGCAGCTTGGAGGCAGGGGGCGGCCCCCAAGAGACCCAGTACTTC.

V usage is TRBV7-9 and J usage is TRBJ2-3; no clear D gene. Germline V gene lookup returns CDR1 SEHNR and CDR2 FQNEAQ (reference sequence). There are 14 residues in the CDR3. Between the trimmed V and J ends, which lost 1 base and 0 bases, there was a span of 5 bases. Here the CDR3 reads CASSLDPSTDTQYF. CDR3 nucleotide sequence: TGTGCCAGCAGCTTAGACCCAAGCACAGATACGCAGTATTTT. The variable domain in full, with the rest retrieved from reference TRBV7-9 and TRBJ2-3, is DTGVSQNPRHKITKRGQNVTFRCDPISEHNRLYWYRQTLGQGPEFLTYFQNEAQLEKSRLLSDRFSAERPKGSFSTLEIQRTEQGDSAMYLCASSLDPSTDTQYFGPGTRLTVL.

This clone has only one observation. The chain is built from TRBV29-1 and TRBJ1-5; the match to TRBD1 covers 8 bases. Germline V gives CDR1 SQVTM, CDR2 ANQGSEA. V lost 6 bases, J lost 2 bases, and 9 bases stayed unmatched. The CDR3 consists of 15 residues. The CDR3 sequence is CSVPDRVMCNQPQHF. CDR3 sequence (DNA): TGCAGCGTGCCGGACAGGGTTATGTGCAATCAGCCCCAGCATTTT. Filled out from reference TRBV29-1 and TRBJ1-5, the complete variable domain reads SAVISQKPSRDICQRGTSLTIQCQVDSQVTMMFWYRQQPGQSLTLIATANQGSEATYESGFVIDKFPISRPNLTFSTLTVSNMSPEDSSIYLCSVPDRVMCNQPQHFGDGTRLSIL.

The CDR3 sequence: CASSESVRANTEAFF. The CDR3 DNA is TGTGCCAGCAGTGAATCTGTCAGGGCGAACACTGAAGCTTTCTTT. The chain combines TRBV25-1 with TRBJ1-1, with D possibly TRBD1 on 5 matching bases. The CDR3 totals 15 residues. Trimming cost V 1 base and J 1 base, with 10 bases left between them. From germline, CDR1 is MGHDK and CDR2 SYGVNS.

The chain carries TRBV6-5 and TRBJ2-7; 8 positions agree with TRBD2. Looked up from germline, CDR1 is MNHEY and CDR2 is SVGAGI. The CDR3 contains 15 residues. V shed 6 bases, J shed 1 base, and the junction held 8 bases outside the gene matches. CDR3 protein: CASRKSGGESYEQYF. In DNA, the CDR3 is TGTGCCAGCAGGAAATCCGGGGGGGAATCCTACGAGCAGTACTTC.

This clone was seen a single time. V gene TRBV5-6 combines with J gene TRBJ2-7; 7 bases line up with TRBD1. Unmatched junction bases numbered 3, after V lost 3 bases and J lost 6 bases. Germline V gene sequence: CDR1 SGHDT, CDR2 YYEEEE. The length of the CDR3 is 12 residues. The CDR3 here is CASSYNRGEQYF. The CDR3 bases are TGTGCCAGCAGCTACAACAGGGGCGAGCAGTACTTC.